Listed below are T cell receptor beta chains from one sample, sequenced in a study of PD-1 blockade in classical Hodgkin lymphoma. Sequencing was performed with immunoSEQ multiplex PCR; in TCRdb, only in-frame clones are kept and a portion is missing. This repertoire shows about 16,000 clones, approximately 86% found once; its top ten account for 1%. This specimen was CD4+ T cells from blood, taken at baseline. The receptors originated from a human donor with classical Hodgkin lymphoma. The CDR3 runs from the conserved cysteine through the conserved F or W. Fields, in order: J gene, D gene, clone size, V gene, CDR3 DNA, CDR3 protein. D genes are given only for firm matches. A clone size is listed for some rows: how often the clone was seen (once, few, many), or a class if it is expanded.

>TRBJ2-7|NA|NA|TRBV18
TGTGCCAGCTCGCTACCCGGGGAGCAGTACTTC
CASSLPGEQYF
>TRBJ2-3|TRBD2|NA|TRBV7-7
TGTGCCAGCAGCTTAAGGCCTAGCGGGGAGGGCCGTACAGATACGCAGTATTTT
CASSLRPSGEGRTDTQYF
>TRBJ2-3|TRBD2|NA|TRBV28
TGTGCCAGCAGTTCGACTAGCGGGGCCGCTAGCACAGATACGCAGTATTTT
CASSSTSGAASTDTQYF
>TRBJ2-5|NA|NA|TRBV9
TGTGCCAGCAGCGTAACACCCACCCTAGAGACCCAGTACTTC
CASSVTPTLETQYF
>TRBJ2-2|NA|NA|TRBV7-3
TGTGCCAGCAGCTTAATGGGTGTTCCCGGGGAGCTGTTTTTT
CASSLMGVPGELFF
>TRBJ2-5|NA|NA|TRBV4-2
TGTGCCAGCAGCCGAGAGGACAGCCCTCAAGAGACCCAGTACTTC
CASSREDSPQETQYF
>TRBJ2-3|NA|NA|TRBV6-5
TGTGCCAGCAGTTTCCGACAGGGCACAGATACGCAGTATTTT
CASSFRQGTDTQYF
>TRBJ2-7|TRBD2|NA|TRBV14
TGTGCCAGCAGCCCCCAGCGGGGAGCGGAGCAGTACTTC
CASSPQRGAEQYF
>TRBJ2-7|NA|NA|TRBV18
TGTGCCAGCTCACCAGGAGTGGGCCCGTACGAGCAGTACTTC
CASSPGVGPYEQYF
>TRBJ2-3|NA|NA|TRBV30
TGTGCCTGGACCACCCCAGGGGCGAGCACAGATACGCAGTATTTT
CAWTTPGASTDTQYF
>TRBJ1-4|NA|NA|TRBV19
TGTGCCAGTAGTATAGCGAGGGTCACTAATGAAAAACTGTTTTTT
CASSIARVTNEKLFF
>TRBJ2-3|NA|NA|TRBV9
TGTGCCAGCAGCGTAGAAGGGGAAACAGATACGCAGTATTTT
CASSVEGETDTQYF
>TRBJ2-2|TRBD2|NA|TRBV19
TGTGCCAGTACCGAACACCTGGGACTATCGAACACCGGGGAGCTGTTTTTT
CASTEHLGLSNTGELFF
>TRBJ2-7|TRBD2|NA|TRBV11-2
TGTGCCAGCAGCCTATCCGGGACTACCTACGAGCAGTACTTC
CASSLSGTTYEQYF
>TRBJ1-3|NA|NA|TRBV7-3
TGTGCCAGCAGCTTAGGGGGCCCAGAAGGTGGAAACACCATATATTTT
CASSLGGPEGGNTIYF
>TRBJ1-2|NA|NA|TRBV11-2
TGTGCCAGCAGCTTAGATCTCTCCCCTCAGAACTATGGCTACACCTTC
CASSLDLSPQNYGYTF
>TRBJ1-2|TRBD1|NA|TRBV10-3
TGTGCCACCCGGGACAGCCTGGGGTATGGCTACACCTTC
CATRDSLGYGYTF
>TRBJ2-1|TRBD2|NA|TRBV5-1
TGCGCCAGCAGCTTGGCAACTAGCGGGAGTTCCATCCGATCCTCTTACAATGAGCAGTTCTTC
CASSLATSGSSIRSSYNEQFF
>TRBJ1-6|NA|NA|TRBV6-6
TGTGCCAGCTGCCCGAGAGGAGGGGGTTCACCCCTCCACTTT
CASCPRGGGSPLHF
>TRBJ1-2|NA|NA|TRBV5-6
TGTGCCAGCAGCTTGGGGGGGAACTATGGCTACACCTTC
CASSLGGNYGYTF
>TRBJ2-2|NA|NA|TRBV18
TGTGCCAGCTCAACTCCAGGGCGGGGCACCGGGGAGCTGTTTTTT
CASSTPGRGTGELFF
>TRBJ2-7|TRBD1|NA|TRBV15
TGTGCCACCAGCAGAGATCTGCCAATACTTGGACAGGGTGAAGCCTACGAGCAGTACTTC
CATSRDLPILGQGEAYEQYF
>TRBJ2-3|NA|NA|TRBV7-3
TGTGCCAGCAGCTTAGGGACTAGCACAGATACGCAGTATTTT
CASSLGTSTDTQYF
>TRBJ1-1|TRBD1|NA|TRBV5-6
TGTGCCAGCAGCCGGACAGGTTTCACGGGCACTGAAGCTTTCTTT
CASSRTGFTGTEAFF
>TRBJ2-4|NA|NA|TRBV28
TGTGCCAGCAGACCCGGATCAGCCAAAAACATTCAGTACTTC
CASRPGSAKNIQYF
>TRBJ1-1|NA|NA|TRBV14
TGTGCCAGCAGCCCATGGACCAACACTGAAGCTTTCTTT
CASSPWTNTEAFF
>TRBJ2-1|TRBD1|NA|TRBV5-8
TGTGCCAGCAGCTTGGGCCAGGGGGCCTACAATGAGCAGTTCTTC
CASSLGQGAYNEQFF
>TRBJ2-5|NA|once|TRBV11-2
TGTGCCAGCAGCTTAGATCAAGTACTAGAGACCCAGTACTTC
CASSLDQVLETQYF
>TRBJ2-7|TRBD1|NA|TRBV18
TGTGCCAGCTCACCCGGACAGGAGTCCTACGAGCAGTACTTC
CASSPGQESYEQYF
>TRBJ2-1|TRBD2|NA|TRBV7-9
TGTGCCAGCAGCTTATTAGCGGGAGCCCCGGACACCGAGCAGTTCTTC
CASSLLAGAPDTEQFF
>TRBJ2-6|TRBD1|NA|TRBV7-9
TGTGCCAGCAGCCCTGGGACAGGGGGCACCGGGGCCAACGTCCTGACTTTC
CASSPGTGGTGANVLTF
>TRBJ2-1|TRBD2|NA|TRBV9
TGTGCCAGCAGCGTAGTTAGCGGGTCCTCCTACAATGAGCAGTTCTTC
CASSVVSGSSYNEQFF
>TRBJ2-7|TRBD2|NA|TRBV7-2
TGTGCCAGCAGCTTTAGCGGGGGCCACTCCTACGAGCAGTACTTC
CASSFSGGHSYEQYF
>TRBJ1-1|NA|NA|TRBV27
TGTGCCAGCAGTTTATCTGGGACGGTTGAAGCTTTCTTT
CASSLSGTVEAFF
>TRBJ1-3|NA|NA|TRBV7-9
TGTGCCAGCAGCTCAAAAGGATTCTCTGGAAACACCATATATTTT
CASSSKGFSGNTIYF
>TRBJ2-3|TRBD2|once|TRBV4-3
TGCGCCAGCAGCCAAGATCTCCCGGGGGGGCAAGCAGATACGCAGTATTTT
CASSQDLPGGQADTQYF
>TRBJ1-2|NA|NA|TRBV27
TGTGCCAGCGGGGAGGGGCATAACTATGGCTACACCTTC
CASGEGHNYGYTF
>TRBJ2-3|NA|NA|TRBV4-1
TGCGCCAGCAGCCAAGATCAGGGGGCGGGGGGGCCTATAGATACGCAGTATTTT
CASSQDQGAGGPIDTQYF
>TRBJ2-2|NA|NA|TRBV5-5
TGTGCCAGCAGCTCGTCCTACCGGGCGAGGGACACCGGGGAGCTGTTTTTT
CASSSSYRARDTGELFF
>TRBJ1-2|NA|NA|TRBV2
TGTGCCAGCAGTGAGATGAGTAGGGGAGTTGGACTAGATGGCTACACCTTC
CASSEMSRGVGLDGYTF
>TRBJ2-5|NA|NA|TRBV7-2
TGTGCCAGCAGCTTTGGGGAGACCCAGTACTTC
CASSFGETQYF
>TRBJ1-1|NA|few|TRBV6-5
TGTGCCAGCAGTGTTGGGGAGTCTGAAGCTTTCTTT
CASSVGESEAFF
>TRBJ2-4|NA|NA|TRBV23-1
TGCGCCAGCAGCACTGCACGAGGGCGAGGGGCCAAAAACATTCAGTACTTC
CASSTARGRGAKNIQYF
>TRBJ2-7|NA|NA|TRBV7-2
TGTGCCAGCAGCCTAGTGACAGGCGGCTCCTACGAGCAGTACTTC
CASSLVTGGSYEQYF
>TRBJ2-7|TRBD2|few|TRBV19
TGTGCCAGTAGTATGATAGGCGGGAGTCTCGCCTACGAGCAGTACTTC
CASSMIGGSLAYEQYF
>TRBJ2-2|NA|NA|TRBV20-1
TGCAGTGCCCCCGAGGCCGGGGAGCTGTTTTTT
CSAPEAGELFF
>TRBJ2-1|NA|NA|TRBV11-2
TGTGCCAGCAGCTTAGGGGGCAGATACAATGAGCAGTTCTTC
CASSLGGRYNEQFF
>TRBJ1-2|TRBD1|once|TRBV19
TGTGCCGCAAGGGGGCAGGGTCTTGGCTACACCTTC
CAARGQGLGYTF